The 23 T cell receptor beta chains listed next were all sequenced from one sample in a study of identical twins. TCRdb re-derived calls from the 5' RACE reads in MiXCR, one entry per CDR3 protein. The sample yields roughly 240,000 distinct CDR3 sequences, roughly 7% seen once. The sample was also linked to a second study, of yellow fever vaccine responses in identical twins.

Sequencing was performed on memory (CD45RO+) T cells sorted from blood. Receptors originate from a woman aged 18-35 years in good health.

This sequence joins TRBV2 and TRBJ2-5, with TRBD1 matching 9 bases. Per the germline V gene, CDR1 is SNHLY and CDR2 is FYNNEI. V lost 7 bases to trimming and J lost 3 bases; unmatched junction nucleotides: 12. CDR3 length: 16 residues. In DNA form, the CDR3 reads TGTGCCAGCAATGGTATGGCACAGGGGGCAAAAGAGACCCAGTACTTC. Its protein is CASNGMAQGAKETQYF.

V and J are TRBV7-8 and TRBJ2-7; 7 bases are shared with TRBD1. Germline V gives CDR1 SGHVS, CDR2 FQNEAQ. The CDR3 consists of 14 residues. The V gene end was trimmed by 5 bases and the J gene end by 2 bases; junction bases not matched to a gene: 6. The CDR3 sequence: CASSPQGRAYEQYF. CDR3 nucleotide sequence: TGTGCCAGCAGCCCACAGGGGCGAGCCTACGAGCAGTACTTC.

This clonotype was recorded at least ten times. V gene TRBV24-1 combines with J gene TRBJ2-1; 10 bases agree with TRBD2. Per germline, CDR1 KGHDR and CDR2 SFDVKD. With 5 bases clipped from V and 1 base from J, the junction kept 1 base outside the gene matches. The CDR3 is 15 residues long. CDR3 bases: TGTGCCACCAGTGGAGCGGGAGGGTCCTACAATGAGCAGTTCTTC. Translating it yields CATSGAGGSYNEQFF.

This clonotype was recorded at least ten times. The CDR3: CASSEGGREFGYEQYV. The CDR3 region has the DNA TGTGCCAGCAGTGAAGGCGGCAGGGAGTTTGGCTACGAGCAGTACGTC. The chain recombines TRBV2 with TRBJ2-7, with D possibly called TRBD1 or TRBD2 (5 bases each). This CDR3 comprises 16 residues. V lost 1 base and J lost 3, with 16 bases in between. The V gene's germline CDR1 is SNHLY and CDR2 FYNNEI.

This clonotype occurred many times. This chain joins TRBV20-1 and TRBJ2-5; no clear D gene. The V gene lost 2 bases and the J gene lost 2 bases, with 12 bases spanning the gap. CDR1 and CDR2 from the germline V gene are DFQATT and SNEGSKA (reference sequence). The CDR3 covers 14 residues. The DNA for the CDR3 is TGCAGTGCTAGATCCCACTCTCAGCAAGAGACCCAGTACTTC. It translates to CSARSHSQQETQYF.

The chain carries TRBV20-1 and TRBJ2-5; 9 nucleotides line up with TRBD2. The CDR3 extends over 14 amino acids. CDR1 DFQATT and CDR2 SNEGSKA come from the germline V gene (reference sequence). V gave up 0 bases and J gave up 4 bases; unmatched junction bases: 3. In nucleotides, the CDR3 is TGCAGTGCTAGAGATGTTAGCGGGGGAGAGACCCAGTACTTC. The encoded protein is CSARDVSGGETQYF.

CDR3 amino acids: CASGPGLAGAYEQYF. The CDR3 DNA is TGTGCTAGTGGTCCAGGACTAGCGGGAGCTTACGAGCAGTACTTC. V is TRBV12-5 and J is TRBJ2-7; 13 bases map to TRBD2. The germline V gene encodes CDR1 LGHNT and CDR2 FRNRAP. The V gene end was trimmed by 5 bases and the J gene end by 4 bases; junction bases not matched to a gene: 5. This CDR3 region has 15 residues.

This clonotype was seen more than once but under ten times. The V gene is TRBV20-1, the J gene TRBJ1-1, with D possibly being TRBD1 (6 bases). The CDR3 is made up of 14 amino acids. Trimming shortened V by 4 bases and J by 6 bases, and 18 bases separated the two germline ends. Germline V gene data show CDR1 as DFQATT and CDR2 as SNEGSKA (reference sequence). The CDR3 coding sequence is TGCAGTGCTACCCCGGGGGGGCGCGTCGCTGAAGCTTTCTTT. This encodes CSATPGGRVAEAFF.

This clonotype was observed many times. The chain employs TRBV12-3 or TRBV12-4 and TRBJ1-6; 10 positions agree with TRBD1. The V and J ends lost 6 bases and 6 bases, in that order; junction bases with no gene match: 11. The CDR3 totals 17 residues. Here the CDR3 DNA reads TGTGCCAGCAGGCGGCCGGGAGGACAGGGGGTTAATTCACCCCTCCACTTT. Translation gives CASRRPGGQGVNSPLHF.

Many counts were recorded for this clonotype. The chain is built from TRBV5-1 and TRBJ1-1; TRBD1 aligns across 9 bases. Germline V gene data show CDR1 as SGHRS and CDR2 as YFSETQ. This CDR3 is built from 15 residues. J lost 0 bases, V lost 5 bases, and 5 bases had no gene match. CDR3 nucleotides: TGCGCCAGCAGGGGACAGGGAGTTATGAACACTGAAGCTTTCTTT. Residues: CASRGQGVMNTEAFF.

This clonotype was seen repeatedly, ten times or more. The chain couples TRBV10-3 to TRBJ1-2; D gene ambiguous. Germline CDR1 and CDR2: ENHRY and SYGVKD. Trimming took 6 bases from V and 2 from J, leaving 10 bases between them. The CDR3 is 13 residues long. CDR3 DNA: TGTGCCATCAGCCAGTACTCCAACTATGGCTACACCTTC. Translated, it gives CAISQYSNYGYTF.

The rearrangement uses TRBV24-1 and TRBJ2-4, with D hard to call. The CDR3 is 16 amino acids. The germline V gene encodes CDR1 KGHDR and CDR2 SFDVKD. Trimming shortened V by 2 bases and J by 0 bases, and 10 bases separated the two germline ends. This chain's CDR3 is CATSDSQTLAKNIQYF. The CDR3 DNA sequence: TGTGCCACCAGTGATTCTCAGACCCTAGCCAAAAACATTCAGTACTTC.

This clonotype was recorded at least ten times. V is TRBV6-5 and J is TRBJ2-3; possibly TRBD2 for D (5 bases). The V and J ends lost 2 bases and 1 base respectively, with 7 bases between them. CDR3 length: 14 residues. Germline-derived CDR1 and CDR2 are MNHEY and SVGAGI. For the CDR3, the DNA is TGTGCCAGCAGTTACATTAGCGGCACAGATACGCAGTATTTT. This sequence encodes CASSYISGTDTQYF.

The chain couples TRBV5-6 to TRBJ2-1; maybe TRBD1 (5 bases). Germline V lookup: CDR1 SGHDT, CDR2 YYEEEE. The CDR3 sequence is 14 residues long. V shed 3 bases and J shed 3 bases, with 10 bases lying between them. The CDR3 nucleotides read TGTGCCAGCAGCTACCAGGACAACTACAATGAGCAGTTCTTC. It specifies CASSYQDNYNEQFF. The full variable domain, in which reference TRBV5-6 and TRBJ2-1 provide the parts outside the CDR3, is DAGVTQSPTHLIKTRGQQVTLRCSPKSGHDTVSWYQQALGQGPQFIFQYYEEEERQRGNFPDRFSGHQFPNYSSELNVNALLLGDSALYLCASSYQDNYNEQFFGPGTRLTVL.

By share, this clonotype counts as medium-sized. J is TRBJ2-2 and V is TRBV6-2 or TRBV6-3; possibly TRBD2 for D (7 bases). CDR1 is MNHEY and CDR2 is SVGEGT in the germline V gene. The CDR3 spans 17 residues. Between the trimmed V and J ends, which lost 6 bases and 3 bases, there was a span of 20 bases. CDR3 DNA: TGTGCCAGCAGCCCCCGCTGGGCGGGGGCCGACACCGGGGAGCTGTTTTTT. Translating gives CASSPRWAGADTGELFF.

This clonotype appeared a few times. The chain employs TRBV9 and TRBJ2-1, with TRBD2 as a possible D gene (5 bases). This CDR3 is built from 14 residues. Germline V gene sequence: CDR1 SGDLS, CDR2 YYNGEE. Trimming removed 4 bases at V and 8 bases at J, with 16 bases between. The CDR3 spells CASSPQLESYEQFF. The CDR3 coding sequence is TGTGCCAGCAGCCCCCAACTAGAAAGCTATGAGCAGTTCTTC.

The gene calls are TRBV7-6 and TRBJ2-3, with D unclear. The CDR3 is 15 amino acids. From germline, CDR1 is SGHVS and CDR2 FNYEAQ. Trimming took 5 bases from V and 0 from J, leaving 12 bases between them. CDR3 in amino acids: CASSHGPYSTDTQYF. CDR3 in DNA: TGTGCCAGCAGCCACGGGCCGTATAGCACAGATACGCAGTATTTT.

In this sample, this clonotype turned up many times. The J gene is TRBJ2-7, the V gene TRBV4-2; 7 bases are shared with TRBD2. The CDR3 totals 13 residues. The J segment lost 0 bases and the V segment lost 7 bases, leaving 3 bases of the junction unmatched. The germline gives CDR1 LGHNA, CDR2 YNFKEQ. CDR3 in amino acids: CASTWTSSYEQYV. The CDR3 DNA is TGTGCCAGCACCTGGACTAGCTCCTACGAGCAGTACGTC.

This clonotype was seen a handful of times. This rearrangement joins TRBV5-1 to TRBJ2-7, with D possibly matching TRBD2 (7 bases). The CDR3 spans 15 residues. Germline CDR1 reads SGHRS; CDR2 reads YFSETQ. Trimming left V 6 bases short and J 6 bases short, with 22 bases between. CDR3 amino acids: CASTLTGGPRVEQYF. In DNA form, the CDR3 reads TGCGCCAGCACCCTTACCGGGGGGCCTAGAGTCGAGCAGTACTTC.

The J gene is TRBJ2-3, the V gene TRBV20-1; D possibly uses TRBD1 or TRBD2 (5 bases each). The CDR3 spans 15 residues. The germline V and J ends were trimmed by 4 bases and 4 bases, with 18 bases remaining between them. CDR1 DFQATT and CDR2 SNEGSKA come from the germline V gene (reference sequence). CDR3: CSATPRGFGADTQYF. The CDR3 DNA reads as TGCAGTGCTACCCCGAGGGGCTTCGGGGCAGATACGCAGTATTTT.

The chain uses TRBV20-1 and TRBJ2-3, with 9 bases lining up with TRBD2. CDR3 length equals 16 residues. Germline CDR1 is DFQATT and CDR2 is SNEGSKA (reference sequence). V lost 0 bases and J lost 0; bases outside the gene matches: 4. The CDR3 nucleotides are TGCAGTGCTAGAGATAGACTAGCGGTTAGCACAGATACGCAGTATTTT. This translates into CSARDRLAVSTDTQYF.

This clonotype showed up just a few times. The rearrangement uses TRBV6-5 and TRBJ2-7, with TRBD1 matching 9 bases. V lost 0 bases, J lost 3 bases, and 9 bases stayed unmatched. Germline CDR1 and CDR2: MNHEY and SVGAGI. There are 17 residues in the CDR3. Written as DNA, the CDR3 is TGTGCCAGCAGTTACTCCTTTTGGGGGACAGGGATCTACGAGCAGTACTTC. Translated: CASSYSFWGTGIYEQYF.

In its sample, this clonotype ranks as medium-sized. The chain combines TRBV4-1 with TRBJ2-1; 8 bases line up with TRBD2. J was trimmed by 8 bases and V by 4 bases; bases with no gene match: 10. The CDR3 loop spans 15 amino acids. CDR1 and CDR2 (germline): MGHRA, YSYEKL. The CDR3 region has the DNA TGCGCCAGCAGCCTGACTAGCGCCAGAGGCTATGAGCAGTTCTTC. It translates to CASSLTSARGYEQFF.